This T cell receptor beta chain came from a study of T cell repertoires in cytomegalovirus infection. For the study at large: Shared public TCR beta signatures pointed to both CMV infection and a matching HLA type. Study-wide results and limits: People with CMV and the relevant HLA were identified by cumulative public TCR beta family frequency. Across the ex vivo response, the dominant clonotypes were HLA-C-restricted CMV-specific TCR beta clonotypes.

TCRdb processed the reads anew with MiXCR; each CDR3 protein has one entry. Of approximately 180,000 distinct CDR3 sequences listed, approximately 9.6% are singletons. The length of the CDR3 is 14 residues. The V gene lost 3 bases and the J gene lost 1 base, with 10 bases spanning the gap. Germline CDR1 and CDR2: GTSNPN and SVGIG (reference sequence). About this clonotype: The antigen is not known.

The rearrangement links TRBV30 to TRBJ1-3, with D unclear. The sample was PBMCs. This TCR was recovered from a human donor in good health (CMV status not recorded). Some clones in this sample may be carry-over from other donors' samples. The chain's CDR3 is CAWRQARSGNTIYF. The CDR3 region has the DNA TGTGCCTGGAGGCAGGCTCGATCTGGAAACACCATATATTTT.